This T cell receptor (beta chain) was sequenced for a study of cytomegalovirus exposure and HLA in healthy donors. The PCR employed 60 Vbeta primers together with 13 Jbeta primers. Method: immunoSEQ multiplex PCR; TCRdb's copy keeps in-frame clones and lacks some. In the table there are roughly 150,000 clones, roughly 70% of which are singletons. Overall study findings and caveats: One cluster of highly shared sequence variants probably arose as a sequencing artifact. Researchers reportedly found TCR beta sequences accurately predicted most subjects' HLA-A and HLA-B alleles. Published work reported that the classifier diagnosed cytomegalovirus status with high specificity and sensitivity.

Comments on this clone: Its antigen is undetermined.

The CDR3 contains 14 residues. CDR1 is SGHVS and CDR2 is FQNEAQ in the germline V gene. V was shortened by 5 bases and J by 5 bases, with 15 bases between the two germline ends. Input material: PBMCs. The receptor was derived from a man aged 55 to 70 in good health and CMV-seronegative. The chain links TRBV7-8 to TRBJ1-1; no definite D call. For the CDR3, the DNA is TGTGCCAGCAGCCCCGCTGGTGCGGGGACTGAAGCTTTCTTT. Translated: CASSPAGAGTEAFF.